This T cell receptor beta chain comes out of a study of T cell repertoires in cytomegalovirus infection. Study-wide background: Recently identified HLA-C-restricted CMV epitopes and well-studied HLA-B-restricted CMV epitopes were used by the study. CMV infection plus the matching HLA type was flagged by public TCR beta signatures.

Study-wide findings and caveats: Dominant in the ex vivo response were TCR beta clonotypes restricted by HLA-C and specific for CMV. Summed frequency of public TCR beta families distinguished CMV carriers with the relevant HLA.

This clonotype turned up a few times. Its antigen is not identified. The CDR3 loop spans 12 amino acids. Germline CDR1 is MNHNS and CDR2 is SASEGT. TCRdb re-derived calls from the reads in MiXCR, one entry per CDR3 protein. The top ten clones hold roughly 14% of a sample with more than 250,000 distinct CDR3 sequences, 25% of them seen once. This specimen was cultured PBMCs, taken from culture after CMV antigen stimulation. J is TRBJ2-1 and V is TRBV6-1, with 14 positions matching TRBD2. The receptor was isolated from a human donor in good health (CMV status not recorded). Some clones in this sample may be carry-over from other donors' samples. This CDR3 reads CAGTSGSREQFF. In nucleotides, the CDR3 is TGTGCTGGGACTAGCGGGAGTCGTGAGCAGTTCTTC.